Listed here are 29 T cell receptor beta chains from one sample, sequenced in a study of T cells expressing NK-cell markers. TCRdb reprocessed the 5' RACE reads; each CDR3 protein has one entry and no DNA is given. The sample table includes about 380,000 distinct CDR3 sequences. The sample was blood T cells: a sorted CD56 or NKG2C T cell subset, CD4+ or CD8+ T cells, or bulk PBMC T cells (not recorded which). These receptors came from a man aged 18 to 69 in good health.

CDR3 sequence reads: CASSEGQISGNTIYF. The chain couples TRBV25-1 to TRBJ1-3. Germline V gene lookup returns CDR1 MGHDK and CDR2 SYGVNS. The CDR3 sequence is 15 residues long. Based on the CDR3 plus reference TRBV25-1 and TRBJ1-3, the full variable domain is EADIYQTPRYLVIGTGKKITLECSQTMGHDKMYWYQQDPGMELHLIHYSYGVNSTEKGDLSSESTVSRIRTEHFPLTLESARPSHTSQYLCASSEGQISGNTIYFGEGSWLTVV.

J is TRBJ2-1 and V is TRBV7-3; the D call from TCRdb, TRBD2, cannot be confirmed without DNA. This CDR3 contains 15 residues. Germline CDR1 reads SGHTA; CDR2 reads FQGTGA. CDR3 residues: CASSSGLAFYNEQFF.

The J gene is TRBJ1-1, the V gene TRBV19; without DNA, the TCRdb call of TRBD1 cannot be checked. The V gene's germline CDR1 is LNHDA and CDR2 SQIVND (reference sequence). The CDR3 sequence is 14 residues long. The CDR3 sequence: CASRDRGRGTEAFF.

The J gene is TRBJ2-1, the V gene TRBV6-1; TCRdb picks TRBD1, but there is no DNA to check that call. Germline CDR1 reads MNHNS; CDR2 reads SASEGT. The CDR3 runs to 14 residues. The CDR3 sequence: CASRRGTGAGEQFF.

The chain combines TRBV2 with TRBJ1-6; TCRdb's D call of TRBD1 is untestable without DNA. Germline lookup yields CDR1 SNHLY and CDR2 FYNNEI. This CDR3 contains 16 residues. The CDR3 reads CASSEVSGSTPRDLHF.

The chain links TRBV18 to TRBJ2-7; TCRdb names TRBD1, which stays unverified in the absence of DNA. The length of the CDR3 is 13 residues. Germline V gene data show CDR1 as KGHSH and CDR2 as LQKENI. This CDR3 is CASSQTGVEEQYF.

CDR3: CSARVRAHYGYTF. The V gene is TRBV20-1, the J gene TRBJ1-2. From germline, CDR1 is DFQATT and CDR2 SNEGSKA (reference sequence). This CDR3 contains 13 residues.

The chain couples TRBV7-9 to TRBJ2-1; TCRdb lists TRBD2, though no DNA is available to test this call. The CDR3 has 17 amino acids. Germline lookup yields CDR1 SEHNR and CDR2 FQNEAQ (reference sequence). This CDR3 reads CASSRGGGLAGYNEQFF.

V gene TRBV3-1 combines with J gene TRBJ2-1; the TCRdb call, TRBD2, lacks DNA for checking. The CDR3 spans 15 residues. The germline V gene has CDR1 LGHDT and CDR2 YNNKEL (reference sequence). The CDR3 spells CASSPLPEGSGTQFF.

The rearrangement uses TRBV5-6 and TRBJ2-5; TCRdb's assignment of TRBD1 cannot be checked, as there is no DNA. Per germline, CDR1 SGHDT and CDR2 YYEEEE. CDR3 size: 15 residues. The CDR3: CASSLLGQKKETQYF.

V gene TRBV5-1 combines with J gene TRBJ2-5; the TRBD1 assignment by TCRdb is unverifiable without DNA. CDR3 length equals 18 residues. The germline CDR1 and CDR2 sequences are SGHRS and YFSETQ. CDR3 in amino acids: CASSTAPTGGVTGRTQYF.

The V and J genes are TRBV5-6 and TRBJ2-3. Germline assignment: CDR1 SGHDT and CDR2 YYEEEE. The CDR3 is 13 amino acids. The CDR3 protein is CASSYGQGDTQYF.

The gene calls are TRBV10-3 and TRBJ1-6; TCRdb's assignment of TRBD1 cannot be checked, as there is no DNA. CDR1 ENHRY and CDR2 SYGVKD come from the germline V gene. This CDR3 has 13 amino acids. The CDR3 loop is CAISDGGGSPLHF.

The rearrangement uses TRBV6-1 and TRBJ2-7; TCRdb returns TRBD2, unconfirmable since there is no DNA. The germline V gene has CDR1 MNHNS and CDR2 SASEGT. This CDR3 contains 13 residues. The chain's CDR3 is CASSGQAALEQYF.

This chain links TRBV6-5 with TRBJ2-7; TCRdb calls TRBD1, which cannot be checked without DNA. The CDR3 has 16 residues. The V gene's germline CDR1 is MNHEY and CDR2 SVGAGI. The CDR3 sequence: CASSYSMDSLPYEQYF.

The chain employs TRBV7-9 and TRBJ2-7; TCRdb selects TRBD2, and the lack of DNA leaves this call unchecked. The germline V gene has CDR1 SEHNR and CDR2 FQNEAQ (reference sequence). This CDR3 has 15 residues. This CDR3 is CASSTQRGGFYEQYF.

The chain combines TRBV7-3 with TRBJ2-2; TCRdb returns TRBD2, unconfirmable since there is no DNA. In germline, CDR1 is SGHTA, CDR2 FQGTGA. This CDR3 comprises 13 residues. CDR3 sequence reads: CASSGMLGGELFF.

V usage is TRBV7-9 and J usage is TRBJ2-5. The germline gives CDR1 SEHNR, CDR2 FQNEAQ (reference sequence). This CDR3 spans 15 amino acids. CDR3 protein: CASSLGVLGKETQYF.

The rearrangement joins TRBV6-6 to TRBJ1-5; there is no DNA to check the TCRdb D call of TRBD1. Germline V gives CDR1 MNHNY, CDR2 SVGAGI (reference sequence). This CDR3 contains 13 residues. CDR3 in amino acids: CASITGYNQPQHF.

The chain links TRBV6-1 to TRBJ2-7; TCRdb proposes TRBD1, but this gene call is untestable without DNA. In germline, CDR1 is MNHNS, CDR2 SASEGT. CDR3 length: 15 residues. CDR3: CASSPKGRGSHEQYF.

The chain joins TRBV7-9 to TRBJ2-7. The germline V gene encodes CDR1 SEHNR and CDR2 FQNEAQ (reference sequence). The CDR3 runs 17 residues. CDR3 residues: CASLPQTAQQGMSEQYF.

This sequence joins TRBV9 and TRBJ2-1; the D call from TCRdb, TRBD1, cannot be confirmed without DNA. Germline values: CDR1 SGDLS, CDR2 YYNGEE. CDR3 length: 15 residues. The CDR3 sequence: CASSESPQGDNEQFF.

V is TRBV24-1 and J is TRBJ2-2. The CDR3 is 11 residues long. In germline, CDR1 is KGHDR, CDR2 SFDVKD. Here the CDR3 reads CATATLRELFF.

V gene TRBV29-1 combines with J gene TRBJ2-5. This CDR3 region has 12 residues. Germline V gene lookup returns CDR1 SQVTM and CDR2 ANQGSEA. CDR3 protein: CSVVGLKETQYF.

This chain connects TRBV27 to TRBJ2-7; TCRdb outputs TRBD1, but without DNA this stays unchecked. The germline V gene encodes CDR1 MNHEY and CDR2 SMNVEV (reference sequence). The CDR3 contains 17 residues. Here the CDR3 reads CASSFSPFRDRTYEQYF.

This sequence joins TRBV5-1 and TRBJ2-2; the D call of TRBD1 rests on TCRdb alone, since no DNA is present to check it. The V gene's germline CDR1 is SGHRS and CDR2 YFSETQ. The CDR3 extends over 16 amino acids. The CDR3 spells CASSLGDTTRAGELFF.

The CDR3 sequence is CSVELMTRSRNEQFF. This sequence joins TRBV29-1 and TRBJ2-1; TCRdb lists TRBD2, though no DNA is available to test this call. CDR1 and CDR2 from the germline V gene are SQVTM and ANQGSEA. This CDR3 has 15 amino acids.

The chain is built from TRBV6-1 and TRBJ2-7; absent DNA, TCRdb's TRBD2 call cannot be checked. Germline V gene sequence: CDR1 MNHNS, CDR2 SASEGT. This CDR3 has 15 residues. CDR3 in amino acids: CASAGTSPVSYEQYF.

The chain has TRBV12-3 or TRBV12-4 and TRBJ1-2; checking the TCRdb D call of TRBD1 is not possible without DNA. This CDR3 is built from 15 residues. The CDR3 region is CASTRTGLEGYGYTF.